The present T cell receptor (beta chain) was sequenced within a study of blood T cell repertoires in COVID-19. Germline-derived CDR1 and CDR2 are SGDLS and YYNGEE. CDR3 length: 14 residues. Trimming shortened V by 0 bases and J by 2 bases, and 8 bases separated the two germline ends. Produced via immunoSEQ multiplex PCR; TCRdb's table is partial and in-frame only. The table shows about 200,000 clones, with roughly 80% occurring only once. Sequencing was done on a sample of peripheral blood. The source is a woman of 80 years or more with COVID-19, enrolled during active disease. The genes are TRBV9 and TRBJ2-5; D is unresolved. The DNA of the CDR3 is TGTGCCAGCAGCGTAGGGTCGAGGCAAGAGACCCAGTACTTC. This translates into CASSVGSRQETQYF.